This is a list of T cell receptor beta chains from one sample in a study of blood T cells in healthy people across ages. TCRdb recomputed calls from the 5' RACE reads with MiXCR, one row per CDR3 protein. This table holds more than 600,000 distinct CDR3 sequences, just under 25% found once. The data were also submitted as part of a second study, on T cells of mothers and their children.

The sequenced sample consisted of blood. The source is a boy aged 5-17 years in good health. CDR3s include the opening cysteine and the closing phenylalanine or tryptophan. D genes are given only for firm matches. Size is omitted from some rows. Given values are once, few, many or a class for expanded clones.

TRBV7-9,TRBJ1-2,14,.,.,CASSLAVTNYGYTF,TGTGCCAGCAGCTTAGCGGTCACAAACTATGGCTACACCTTC
TRBV5-1,TRBJ2-5,11,TRBD2,few,CASSSGRTFNF,TGCGCCAGCAGTAGCGGGAGGACTTTCAACTTC
TRBV2,TRBJ2-7,13,.,.,CASNARSSYEQYF,TGTGCCAGCAATGCGCGGAGCTCCTACGAGCAGTACTTC
TRBV7-2,TRBJ2-1,16,TRBD2,.,CASSLLGGRGYNEQFF,TGTGCCAGCAGCTTATTGGGCGGGAGAGGCTACAATGAGCAGTTCTTC
TRBV7-9,TRBJ1-2,14,.,.,CASSLGGIDYGYTF,TGTGCCAGCAGCTTAGGGGGGATTGACTATGGCTACACCTTC
TRBV28,TRBJ2-5,15,.,few,CASSFPDRIQETQYF,TGTGCCAGCAGTTTTCCCGACAGAATCCAAGAGACCCAGTACTTC
TRBV18,TRBJ1-6,15,.,few,CASSPGPSQNSPLHF,TGTGCCAGCTCACCGGGCCCCAGTCAAAATTCACCCCTCCACTTT
TRBV2,TRBJ2-5,14,TRBD1,once,CASTGQGLQETQYF,TGTGCCAGCACCGGACAGGGGCTCCAAGAGACCCAGTACTTC
TRBV7-2,TRBJ2-1,15,.,.,CASSLDGLPPHEQFF,TGTGCCAGCAGCTTAGATGGACTGCCACCTCATGAGCAGTTCTTC
TRBV11-2,TRBJ2-5,15,.,few,CASPGPKTYQETQYF,TGTGCCAGCCCGGGGCCTAAAACTTACCAAGAGACCCAGTACTTC
TRBV29-1,TRBJ1-1,13,TRBD1,.,CSVLQGANTEAFF,TGCAGCGTTCTACAGGGGGCGAACACTGAAGCTTTCTTT
TRBV6-2/TRBV6-3,TRBJ1-1,13,.,.,CASRTGAGTEAFF,TGTGCCAGCAGGACGGGGGCCGGCACTGAAGCTTTCTTT
TRBV15,TRBJ1-1,15,.,once,CATSRDAGKNTEAFF,TGTGCCACCAGCAGAGATGCAGGGAAGAACACTGAAGCTTTCTTT
TRBV7-9,TRBJ2-3,12,.,few,CASSLDASTQYF,TGTGCCAGCAGCTTAGATGCGAGTACGCAGTATTTT
TRBV6-5,TRBJ2-3,13,.,.,CASGQYTTDTQYF,TGTGCCAGTGGACAGTATACCACAGATACGCAGTATTTT
TRBV4-2,TRBJ2-1,13,.,.,CASSQDRLREQFF,TGTGCCAGCAGCCAAGATAGGCTCCGAGAGCAGTTCTTC
TRBV11-3,TRBJ2-5,14,.,.,CASSFTATQETQYF,TGTGCCAGCAGCTTCACAGCCACTCAAGAGACCCAGTACTTC
TRBV6-5,TRBJ2-1,19,TRBD2,few,CASSYPPRGGAGGYNEQFF,TGTGCCAGCAGTTACCCTCCGCGGGGTGGAGCGGGGGGTTACAATGAGCAGTTCTTC
TRBV6-5,TRBJ2-3,13,.,.,CASSYSGNSRQYF,TGTGCCAGCAGTTACTCGGGAAACTCTAGGCAGTATTTT
TRBV20-1,TRBJ2-4,14,.,.,CSARDGLAKNIQYF,TGCAGTGCTAGGGACGGTTTAGCCAAAAACATTCAGTACTTC
TRBV29-1,TRBJ1-1,12,.,.,CSVRQEDTEAFF,TGCAGTGTCCGACAGGAGGACACTGAAGCTTTCTTT
TRBV27,TRBJ2-5,15,TRBD2,.,CATGVAGGSGETQYF,TGTGCCACTGGCGTAGCGGGAGGGTCCGGGGAGACCCAGTACTTC
TRBV12-3/TRBV12-4,TRBJ1-6,14,TRBD1,.,CASSWDSGNSPLHF,TGTGCCAGCAGTTGGGACAGCGGGAATTCACCCCTCCACTTT
TRBV10-3,TRBJ2-1,19,TRBD2,few,CAISPGLAGGRGSYNEQFF,TGTGCCATCAGTCCCGGACTAGCGGGGGGCCGAGGCTCCTACAATGAGCAGTTCTTC
TRBV7-9,TRBJ2-5,13,.,few,CASSLEPSLWWYF,TGTGCCAGCAGCTTAGAACCCTCCTTATGGTGGTACTTC
TRBV7-9,TRBJ2-5,16,.,.,CASSLSLEGPKETQYF,TGTGCCAGCAGCTTAAGCCTAGAGGGCCCAAAAGAGACCCAGTACTTC
TRBV7-9,TRBJ1-1,14,.,.,CASSLGAENTEAFF,TGTGCCAGCAGCCTCGGGGCGGAGAACACTGAAGCTTTCTTT
TRBV5-6,TRBJ2-7,11,.,few,CASSFKNEQYF,TGTGCCAGCAGCTTTAAGAACGAGCAGTACTTC
TRBV5-1,TRBJ2-1,11,.,.,CASKVNNEQFF,TGCGCCAGCAAGGTGAACAATGAGCAGTTCTTC
TRBV4-3,TRBJ2-5,15,.,few,CASSPGRRNQETQYF,TGCGCCAGCAGCCCGGGACGACGCAATCAAGAGACCCAGTACTTC